Presented here are 26 T cell receptor beta chains from one specimen sequenced in a study of blood T cell repertoires in COVID-19. Profiled with immunoSEQ multiplex PCR; TCRdb holds only in-frame clones, not every one. The table lists about 27,000 clones, about 90% of them singletons. Sequencing was carried out using peripheral blood. The receptors shown here come from a woman aged 45-60 years with active COVID-19.

The chain's CDR3 is CASSRQGARGDTQYF. In DNA, the CDR3 is TGTGCCAGCAGCAGACAGGGAGCACGGGGAGATACGCAGTATTTT. This sequence joins TRBV14 and TRBJ2-3; 7 nucleotides agree with TRBD1. The V gene end was trimmed by 5 bases and the J gene end by 5 bases; junction bases not matched to a gene: 10. The germline CDR1 and CDR2 sequences are SGHDN and FVKESK. CDR3 length: 15 residues. Full variable domain (outside the CDR3, taken from reference TRBV14 and TRBJ2-3): EAGVTQFPSHSVIEKGQTVTLRCDPISGHDNLYWYRRVMGKEIKFLLHFVKESKQDESGMPNNRFLAERTGGTYSTLKVQPAELEDSGVYFCASSRQGARGDTQYFGPGTRLTVL.

The chain employs TRBV2 and TRBJ2-7; D remains unclear. Germline V gene sequence: CDR1 SNHLY, CDR2 FYNNEI. V was pared by 3 bases and J by 3 bases, with 9 bases between. CDR3 size: 13 residues. Written as DNA, the CDR3 is TGTGCCAGCAGTGACGGTAAGAGCTACGAGCAGTACTTC. This encodes CASSDGKSYEQYF.

The chain employs TRBV5-8 and TRBJ2-1; TRBD2 agrees at 7 bases. J gave up 4 bases and V 1 base, and 5 bases lay outside the gene matches. CDR1 is SGHTS, CDR2 YDEGEE, per germline. This CDR3 is 15 amino acids long. The CDR3 loop reads CASSLPSGEYNEQFF. The DNA for the CDR3 is TGTGCCAGCAGCTTGCCTAGCGGAGAATACAATGAGCAGTTCTTC.

The chain recombines TRBV5-4 with TRBJ2-2, with 7 bases matching TRBD2. J lost 4 bases, V lost 9 bases, and 15 bases had no gene match. This CDR3 is 16 amino acids long. Per germline, CDR1 SGHNT and CDR2 YYREEE (reference sequence). In DNA, the CDR3 is TGTGCCACCTCCTTATGGGGGGGAGGGCCCACCGGGGAGCTGTTTTTT. Translation gives CATSLWGGGPTGELFF.

This clone was picked up a small number of times. The chain recombines TRBV21-1 with TRBJ2-2; the listed D gene, TRBD1, was not tested against the DNA. TRBV21-1 is a listed pseudogene. CDR3 length equals 18 residues. CDR3 in DNA: TGTGCCAGCAGCAAACCTCCGGGACAGGGCGCGAACACCGGGGAGCTGTTTTTT. Protein: CASSKPPGQGANTGELFF.

This clone turned up a few times. The chain combines TRBV27 with TRBJ2-7; D is unclear. The CDR3 is made up of 17 amino acids. V was cut by 1 base and J by 5 bases, with 21 bases left in between. Germline V lookup: CDR1 MNHEY, CDR2 SMNVEV (reference sequence). CDR3 nucleotides: TGTGCCAGCAGTTTATTGGTAATGACGGGTAATGTCCACGAGCAGTACTTC. It specifies CASSLLVMTGNVHEQYF.

CDR3 residues: CASSGSTDTQYF. In DNA, the CDR3 is TGTGCCAGCTCAGGAAGCACAGATACGCAGTATTTT. This rearrangement joins TRBV2 to TRBJ2-3; D call uncertain. Trimming stripped 8 bases from V and 0 bases from J, with 6 bases between. The germline CDR1 and CDR2 sequences are SNHLY and FYNNEI. The CDR3 length is 12 residues.

The CDR3 reads CASSLPSRTQETQYF. CDR3 bases: TGTGCCAGCAGTCTCCCCTCCCGGACTCAAGAGACCCAGTACTTC. V usage is TRBV28 and J usage is TRBJ2-5; TRBD2 might be the D (5 bases). The CDR3 totals 15 residues. In germline, CDR1 is MDHEN, CDR2 SYDVKM. Trimming removed 5 bases from V and 2 bases from J, with 15 bases in between. Full variable domain (remainder filled in from reference TRBV28 and TRBJ2-5): DVKVTQSSRYLVKRTGEKVFLECVQDMDHENMFWYRQDPGLGLRLIYFSYDVKMKEKGDIPEGYSVSREKKERFSLILESASTNQTSMYLCASSLPSRTQETQYFGPGTRLLVL.

V usage is TRBV7-6 and J usage is TRBJ2-2; maybe TRBD2 (6 bases). Germline-derived CDR1 and CDR2 are SGHVS and FNYEAQ. Trimming pared 5 bases from V and 4 bases from J, leaving 14 bases between. The CDR3 spans 15 residues. CDR3 sequence (DNA): TGTGCCAGCAGCCAAGCCGGAGGGCGCACCGGGGAGCTGTTTTTT. Translation gives CASSQAGGRTGELFF.

This clone was detected a few times. The rearrangement links TRBV19 to TRBJ2-1; TRBD2 matches 9 bases. CDR3 length equals 15 residues. The V and J ends lost 7 bases and 4 bases, in that order; junction bases with no gene match: 8. Per the germline V gene, CDR1 is LNHDA and CDR2 is SQIVND (reference sequence). The CDR3 reads CASTEREVQYNEQFF. The CDR3 coding sequence is TGTGCCAGTACCGAGCGGGAGGTCCAGTACAATGAGCAGTTCTTC.

This chain links TRBV19 with TRBJ1-2, with no clear D. V lost 7 bases to trimming and J lost 6 bases, with 15 bases between them. CDR1 is LNHDA and CDR2 is SQIVND in the germline V gene (reference sequence). This CDR3 is 13 amino acids long. Here the CDR3 reads CASTPYHRDGYTF. For the CDR3, the DNA is TGTGCCAGTACCCCCTATCATCGTGATGGCTACACCTTC.

The chain uses TRBV20-1 and TRBJ1-1, with TRBD1 as a possible D gene (6 bases). Trimming left V 5 bases short and J 11 bases short, with 12 bases between. CDR3 length equals 10 residues. The germline V gene has CDR1 DFQATT and CDR2 SNEGSKA (reference sequence). The CDR3 protein is CSAPRGGAFF. The CDR3 bases are TGCAGTGCTCCGAGGGGGGGGGCTTTCTTT.

The V and J genes are TRBV5-1 and TRBJ2-7; 12 bases map to TRBD2. The CDR3 has 16 residues. Looked up from germline, CDR1 is SGHRS and CDR2 is YFSETQ. The ends lost 4 bases at V and 0 bases at J; junction bases unmatched: 5. Written as DNA, the CDR3 is TGCGCCAGCAGCCTCGGACTAGCGGGAAGCTCCTACGAGCAGTACTTC. Its protein product is CASSLGLAGSSYEQYF.

The chain links TRBV2 to TRBJ2-5, with D possibly TRBD2 on 6 matching bases. CDR1 is SNHLY and CDR2 is FYNNEI in the germline V gene. The germline V and J ends were trimmed by 4 bases and 1 base, with 10 bases remaining between them. This CDR3 has 14 residues. The CDR3 nucleotides read TGTGCCAGCAGTGGAGCAGCGGGCCAAGAGACCCAGTACTTC. This codes for CASSGAAGQETQYF.

The V call is TRBV9, the J call TRBJ1-1; D may be TRBD1 (5 bases). Germline values: CDR1 SGDLS, CDR2 YYNGEE. The CDR3 sequence is 13 residues long. V was shortened by 2 bases and J by 2 bases, with 7 bases between the two germline ends. CDR3 bases: TGTGCCAGCAGCGTTCAGGGTAACACTGAAGCTTTCTTT. It yields the protein CASSVQGNTEAFF. Looking up the rest from reference TRBV9 and TRBJ1-1 gives the full variable domain: DSGVTQTPKHLITATGQRVTLRCSPRSGDLSVYWYQQSLDQGLQFLIQYYNGEERAKGNILERFSAQQFPDLHSELNLSSLELGDSALYFCASSVQGNTEAFFGQGTRLTVV.

The rearrangement uses TRBV11-3 and TRBJ2-1; TRBD2 agrees at 10 bases. The CDR3 totals 15 residues. J lost 7 bases, V lost 5 bases, and 8 bases had no gene match. The germline V gene encodes CDR1 SGHNT and CDR2 YENEEA. The CDR3 loop is CASSLTSGNINEQFF. The CDR3 nucleotides read TGTGCCAGCAGCCTAACTAGCGGGAACATTAATGAGCAGTTCTTC. Complete variable domain (other parts from reference TRBV11-3 and TRBJ2-1): EAGVVQSPRYKIIEKKQPVAFWCNPISGHNTLYWYLQNLGQGPELLIRYENEEAVDDSQLPKDRFSAERLKGVDSTLKIQPAELGDSAVYLCASSLTSGNINEQFFGPGTRLTVL.

The chain is built from TRBV2 and TRBJ1-6; 7 nucleotides line up with TRBD1. V was pared by 6 bases and J by 7 bases, with 6 bases of the junction left unmatched. CDR1 is SNHLY and CDR2 is FYNNEI in the germline V gene. This CDR3 comprises 14 residues. CDR3 residues: CASSYRGRNSPLHF. The CDR3 DNA sequence: TGTGCCAGCAGCTACAGGGGCCGGAATTCACCCCTCCACTTT. Full variable domain (missing parts from reference TRBV2 and TRBJ1-6): EPEVTQTPSHQVTQMGQEVILRCVPISNHLYFYWYRQILGQKVEFLVSFYNNEISEKSEIFDDQFSVERPDGSNFTLKIRSTKLEDSAMYFCASSYRGRNSPLHFGNGTRLTVT.

V is TRBV7-9 and J is TRBJ2-2, with D possibly matching TRBD2 (7 bases). This CDR3 comprises 18 residues. The germline CDR1 and CDR2 sequences are SEHNR and FQNEAQ (reference sequence). V lost 6 bases and J 2 bases, leaving 22 bases between the germline ends. The CDR3 spells CASRDDPGGRDNTGELFF. The CDR3 bases are TGTGCCAGCAGAGATGATCCGGGGGGCAGGGACAACACCGGGGAGCTGTTTTTT.

V usage is TRBV28 and J usage is TRBJ2-7; D possibly corresponds to TRBD1 (6 bases). CDR3 length: 14 amino acids. Germline V gene lookup returns CDR1 MDHEN and CDR2 SYDVKM. V lost 8 bases and J lost 2, with 16 bases in between. CDR3 residues: CASGQIPPPYEQYF. CDR3 DNA: TGTGCCAGCGGACAGATACCACCTCCCTACGAGCAGTACTTC.

The CDR3 DNA is TGTGCCAGCAGTTATGCGGGAGTAAGGGCAGATACGCAGTATTTT. As protein: CASSYAGVRADTQYF. The rearrangement uses TRBV28 and TRBJ2-3, with 7 nucleotides matching TRBD2. Per germline, CDR1 MDHEN and CDR2 SYDVKM. Germline trimming cut 4 bases from V and 4 bases from J; bases unmatched to any gene: 8. The CDR3 is 15 residues long. The full variable domain, in which reference TRBV28 and TRBJ2-3 provide the parts outside the CDR3, is DVKVTQSSRYLVKRTGEKVFLECVQDMDHENMFWYRQDPGLGLRLIYFSYDVKMKEKGDIPEGYSVSREKKERFSLILESASTNQTSMYLCASSYAGVRADTQYFGPGTRLTVL.

This chain uses TRBV19 with TRBJ1-2; a possible D gene is TRBD1 (6 bases). This CDR3 is built from 15 residues. The germline V gene has CDR1 LNHDA and CDR2 SQIVND (reference sequence). Trimming took 4 bases from V and 4 from J, leaving 16 bases between them. CDR3 DNA sequence: TGTGCCAGTAGTACTATGGACAGTTCTCTCTATGGCTACACCTTC. This encodes CASSTMDSSLYGYTF. The variable domain in full, with the rest retrieved from reference TRBV19 and TRBJ1-2, is DGGITQSPKYLFRKEGQNVTLSCEQNLNHDAMYWYRQDPGQGLRLIYYSQIVNDFQKGDIAEGYSVSREKKESFPLTVTSAQKNPTAFYLCASSTMDSSLYGYTFGSGTRLTVV.

The gene calls are TRBV7-9 and TRBJ1-2; D is unresolved. The germline gives CDR1 SEHNR, CDR2 FQNEAQ (reference sequence). The CDR3 spans 13 residues. Trimming pared 2 bases from V and 4 bases from J, leaving 8 bases between. The CDR3 bases are TGTGCCAGCAGCTTATATCTAGGCTATGGCTACACCTTC. Protein: CASSLYLGYGYTF.

The chain uses TRBV7-6 and TRBJ2-3; TRBD2 agrees at 9 bases. J was trimmed by 1 base and V by 6 bases; bases with no gene match: 5. Looked up from germline, CDR1 is SGHVS and CDR2 is FNYEAQ. The CDR3 is 15 residues long. The CDR3 nucleotides are TGTGCCAGCAGTGGGACTAGCATCGGCACAGATACGCAGTATTTT. It codes for CASSGTSIGTDTQYF.

The chain's CDR3 is CASSQPLSGSSTDTQYF. The CDR3 DNA sequence: TGTGCCAGCAGCCAACCACTAAGCGGGAGTAGCACAGATACGCAGTATTTT. This chain uses TRBV3-1 (or the pseudogene TRBV3-2) with TRBJ2-3; TRBD2 aligns across 8 bases. V shed 2 bases and J 0 bases; nucleotides not matched to a gene: 7. The CDR3 loop spans 17 amino acids. CDR1 and CDR2 (germline): LGHDT, YNNKEL (reference sequence).

The J gene is TRBJ2-3, the V gene TRBV9; 12 bases are shared with TRBD2. CDR1 and CDR2 (germline): SGDLS, YYNGEE. With 7 bases clipped from V and 5 bases from J, the junction kept 5 bases outside the gene matches. CDR3 length equals 14 residues. The CDR3 DNA reads as TGTGCCAGCGGGCGGGGACTAGCGGGAGATACGCAGTATTTT. This gives the protein CASGRGLAGDTQYF.

The V gene is TRBV27, the J gene TRBJ2-4, with 9 bases identical to TRBD1. CDR1 and CDR2 from the germline V gene are MNHEY and SMNVEV (reference sequence). After removal of 6 bases from V and 4 bases from J, the junction contained 7 bases not matched to a gene. The CDR3 contains 15 residues. The CDR3 loop reads CASSSWGQGKNIQYF. The CDR3 DNA reads TGTGCCAGCAGCTCCTGGGGACAGGGAAAAAACATTCAGTACTTC.